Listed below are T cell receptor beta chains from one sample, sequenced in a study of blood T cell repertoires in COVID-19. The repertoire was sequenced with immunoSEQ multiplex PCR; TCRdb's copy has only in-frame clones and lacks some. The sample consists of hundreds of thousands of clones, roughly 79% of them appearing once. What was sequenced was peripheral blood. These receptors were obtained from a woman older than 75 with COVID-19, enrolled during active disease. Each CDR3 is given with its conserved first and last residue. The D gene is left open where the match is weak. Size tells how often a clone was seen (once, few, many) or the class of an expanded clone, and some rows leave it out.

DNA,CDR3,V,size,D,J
TGTGCCAGCAGTCATGGGACAGGGAGGGGAGAGACCCAGTACTTC,CASSHGTGRGETQYF,TRBV5-4,NA,TRBD1,TRBJ2-5
TGTGCCAGCAGCACTAGCTCCTACGAGCAGTACTTC,CASSTSSYEQYF,TRBV2,few,NA,TRBJ2-7
TGCGCCAGCAGCCTCCTAGGCGGGGAGCTGTTTTTT,CASSLLGGELFF,TRBV4-3,NA,NA,TRBJ2-2
TGTGCCAGCTCATCGGGACTAGCGGTTAACTACGAGCAGTACTTC,CASSSGLAVNYEQYF,TRBV18,few,TRBD2,TRBJ2-7
TGTGCCAGCAGTTCCCCCGAGAGGACAGATAGCAATCAGCCCCAGCATTTT,CASSSPERTDSNQPQHF,TRBV28,NA,NA,TRBJ1-5
TGCGCCAGCAGCCCCGCCGGGGGAAGGGGTGAAGCTTTCTTT,CASSPAGGRGEAFF,TRBV5-1,NA,NA,TRBJ1-1
TGTGCCTGGAGCCTTACAGGGACTGGAAACACCATATATTTT,CAWSLTGTGNTIYF,TRBV30,NA,NA,TRBJ1-3
TGTGCCTGGAGGGCTAGCGGGAGGGCGGACACCGGGGAGCTGTTTTTT,CAWRASGRADTGELFF,TRBV30,NA,TRBD2,TRBJ2-2
TGTGCCAGCAGTTCCGTTGGGGGGGGCGAATTCGACGCTTTCTTT,CASSSVGGGEFDAFF,TRBV6-2/TRBV6-3,NA,NA,TRBJ1-1
TGTGCCAGCAGCTACCTAGATACAGGGCGAACTGAAGCTTTCTTT,CASSYLDTGRTEAFF,TRBV7-9,NA,NA,TRBJ1-1
TGTGCCTGGGGCCAGTTAAATCAGCCCCAGCATTTT,CAWGQLNQPQHF,TRBV30,NA,NA,TRBJ1-5
TGTGCCAGCTCACCACCGGGAGGACTAGCGGTTTACAATGAGCAGTTCTTC,CASSPPGGLAVYNEQFF,TRBV18,NA,TRBD2,TRBJ2-1
TGCGCCAGCAGCTCCCGGGACAGGGGCTCTTACGAGCAGTACTTC,CASSSRDRGSYEQYF,TRBV5-1,NA,TRBD1,TRBJ2-7
TGTGCCAGCAGCCAGAGGGTAGGCTCCTACAATGAGCAGTTCTTC,CASSQRVGSYNEQFF,TRBV5-5,NA,NA,TRBJ2-1
TGTGCCAGCAGCGACCCCCGACAGGGCCCCAATCAGCCCCAGCATTTT,CASSDPRQGPNQPQHF,TRBV7-3,few,TRBD1,TRBJ1-5
TGTGCCAGCAGATATGGCGGAGAGACCCAGTACTTC,CASRYGGETQYF,TRBV2,NA,NA,TRBJ2-5
TGCGCCAGCAGCACGACAGGGGGCAACTATGGCTACACCTTC,CASSTTGGNYGYTF,TRBV5-1,NA,TRBD1,TRBJ1-2
TGCGCCAGCAGCCAAGATTACGCTAGCGGGGGGGGTACGCAGTATTTT,CASSQDYASGGGTQYF,TRBV4-1,once,TRBD2,TRBJ2-3
TGTGCCAGCAGCTTAGCCGGGACAGAGAAAGAGCAGTACTTC,CASSLAGTEKEQYF,TRBV7-9,NA,TRBD1,TRBJ2-7
TGTGCCAGCAGCTTAGGGGAGGGGTACGAGCAGTACTTC,CASSLGEGYEQYF,TRBV7-3,NA,TRBD2,TRBJ2-7
TGCGCCAGCAGCCAAGATCTCCCTCGGCAGGGGGTGGATACGCAGTATTTT,CASSQDLPRQGVDTQYF,TRBV4-3,NA,TRBD1,TRBJ2-3
TGTGCCAGCAGTGACCTACAGGGCTGGAATCAGCCCCAGCATTTT,CASSDLQGWNQPQHF,TRBV6-6,NA,NA,TRBJ1-5
TGTGCCAGTTTGGATAGGGAGAGAGTTGGCTACACCTTC,CASLDRERVGYTF,TRBV19,NA,NA,TRBJ1-2
TGTGCCAGCAGCTCCAGACAGGGGATACTAGCCAAAAACATTCAGTACTTC,CASSSRQGILAKNIQYF,TRBV5-4,NA,TRBD1,TRBJ2-4
TGTGCCAGCAGCTCCGGGACTCTAAACGGCTGGGATCAGCCCCAGCATTTT,CASSSGTLNGWDQPQHF,TRBV27,NA,NA,TRBJ1-5
TGTGCCAGTAGTAAGCGGGACGGCCCCTCCGAGCAGTACTTC,CASSKRDGPSEQYF,TRBV19,many,TRBD2,TRBJ2-7
TGCAGTGCAGGGGGAGACACTGAAGCTTTCTTT,CSAGGDTEAFF,TRBV20-1,few,NA,TRBJ1-1
TGTGCCAGCAGAGGGAGGCACGCTGGATCACCCCTCCACTTT,CASRGRHAGSPLHF,TRBV6-5,NA,NA,TRBJ1-6
TGTGCCAGCTCACCATTCTTGGCGGGGGGGCGAGAGACCCAGTACTTC,CASSPFLAGGRETQYF,TRBV18,NA,TRBD2,TRBJ2-5
TGTGCCAGCCGAGGCGGATACACAGATACGCAGTATTTT,CASRGGYTDTQYF,TRBV2,NA,NA,TRBJ2-3
TGTGCCAGCAGTTACTACTACGAGCAGTACTTC,CASSYYYEQYF,TRBV12-3/TRBV12-4,NA,NA,TRBJ2-7
TGTGCCAGCAGCGCCCAAGGGGGCTTGGAGACCCAGTACTTC,CASSAQGGLETQYF,TRBV7-2,NA,TRBD1,TRBJ2-5